The rows below give T cell receptor beta chains drawn from one sample of a study of identical twins. TCRdb processed the 5' RACE reads anew with MiXCR; each CDR3 protein has one entry. The table records a few hundred thousand distinct CDR3 sequences, approximately 9.6% of them present only once. These data also formed part of another study, on yellow fever vaccine responses in identical twins.

Sequencing was performed on PBMCs. Receptor source: a woman aged 18 to 35 in good health. The CDR3 runs from the conserved cysteine through the conserved F or W. Fields, in order: J gene, clone size, D gene, V gene, CDR3 protein, CDR3 DNA. A D gene is named only where the DNA matches it firmly. Size values are once, few and many counts, or a class for expanded clones, and some rows have none.

TRBJ2-1 many TRBD2 TRBV19 CASSIEGSLAGMYNEQFF TGTGCCAGTAGTATTGAAGGGTCGCTAGCGGGAATGTACAATGAGCAGTTCTTC
TRBJ2-3 - - TRBV6-4 CASSDGSVGTDTQYF TGTGCCAGCAGTGATGGGTCCGTGGGCACAGATACGCAGTATTTT
TRBJ2-1 many TRBD2 TRBV12-3/TRBV12-4 CASSFIAGLNANEQFF TGTGCCAGCAGTTTTATAGCGGGACTGAACGCTAATGAGCAGTTCTTC
TRBJ1-4 few - TRBV30 CAWSPVLGATNEKLFF TGTGCCTGGAGCCCTGTTCTGGGAGCAACTAATGAAAAACTGTTTTTT
TRBJ2-2 few - TRBV14 CASSAGRMNTGELFF TGTGCCAGCAGCGCGGGGCGGATGAACACCGGGGAGCTGTTTTTT
TRBJ1-1 - - TRBV4-2 CASSQDIGRGNTEAFF TGTGCCAGCAGCCAAGATATAGGGCGGGGGAACACTGAAGCTTTCTTT
TRBJ2-2 many - TRBV6-2/TRBV6-3 CASSYNTGAGELFF TGTGCCAGCAGTTACAATACCGGGGCCGGGGAGCTGTTTTTT
TRBJ2-1 many TRBD2 TRBV6-2/TRBV6-3 CASSTRTSGTSYNEQFF TGTGCCAGCAGCACTAGGACTAGCGGAACCTCCTACAATGAGCAGTTCTTC
TRBJ1-4 - TRBD1 TRBV6-2/TRBV6-3 CASRRPGQGQEKLFF TGTGCCAGCAGGCGGCCGGGACAGGGTCAAGAAAAACTGTTTTTT
TRBJ2-2 many TRBD2 TRBV12-3/TRBV12-4 CASSYSGGADGELFF TGTGCCAGCAGTTACAGCGGGGGGGCGGACGGGGAGCTGTTTTTT
TRBJ2-5 few TRBD2 TRBV6-2/TRBV6-3 CASSYSASGAQTQYF TGTGCCAGCAGTTACTCCGCTAGCGGGGCACAGACCCAGTACTTC
TRBJ2-2 many - TRBV4-3 CASSQDSTGELFF TGCGCCAGCAGCCAAGATTCCACCGGGGAGCTGTTTTTT
TRBJ2-7 - - TRBV19 CASSRAETGYEQYF TGTGCCAGTAGTCGAGCAGAGACAGGATACGAGCAGTACTTC
TRBJ1-2 - - TRBV29-1 CSVEDLNRGYTF TGCAGCGTTGAAGATTTGAACCGCGGCTACACCTTC
TRBJ1-5 - - TRBV20-1 CSALSGQPQHF TGCAGTGCGCTTAGCGGTCAGCCCCAGCATTTT
TRBJ2-1 many - TRBV20-1 CSARDWAGSGNEQFF TGCAGTGCTAGAGATTGGGCTGGATCAGGCAATGAGCAGTTCTTC
TRBJ2-2 - - TRBV5-1 CASSPVTGPTGELFF TGCGCCAGCAGCCCGGTGACAGGCCCCACCGGGGAGCTGTTTTTT